The present entry profiles one T cell receptor (beta chain) with its context. Antigen unknown. The sample's treatment: approximately 9-day PBMC culture with coronavirus spike peptide pools or control peptides (ViraFEST assay). The ViraFEST method relied on peptide pools to expand antigen-specific T cells, followed by TCR sequencing. These data come from a study of vaccination and CD4 T cells after COVID-19. Study-level background: Subjects got two shots of BNT162b2 or mRNA-1273 vaccine.

The CDR3 contains 15 residues. Germline loops: CDR1 MNHEY, CDR2 SVGAGI. Between the trimmed V and J ends, which lost 4 bases and 5 bases, there was a span of 15 bases. Scientists ran DNA taken from cultured CD4+ T cells through the Oncomine TCR Beta short-read assay for sequencing. Each CDR3 protein is one row after TCRdb ran MiXCR on the PCR reads. The table has around 9,600 distinct CDR3 sequences, under 60% seen once. The TCR originated in a human donor who had recovered from COVID-19. Sequencing used CD4+ T cells from blood, cultured in vitro. The chain uses TRBV6-5 and TRBJ2-4, with D perhaps matching TRBD1 or TRBD2 (5 bases each). CDR3 DNA sequence: TGTGCCAGCAGTTCAATTCCGGGACCTCAAAACATTCAGTACTTC. Its protein product is CASSSIPGPQNIQYF.